Listed below are T cell receptor beta chains from one sample, sequenced in a study of shared clonotypes between healthy human individuals. The data were produced by immunoSEQ multiplex PCR, yet TCRdb's version contains in-frame clones alone and is incomplete. The repertoire includes nearly 750,000 clones, over 60% of them detected once, and more than 1.5% sits in the top ten. Specimen: memory CD4+ T cells sorted from blood. The source of these receptors is a woman aged 25 to 39 in good health. Both conserved end residues are part of each CDR3. D genes are given only for firm matches. Some rows have no size entry. The others give once, few or many, or a class for an expanded clone.

TRBD1 | TRBJ2-5 | TRBV6-5 | . | CASSPPGQGATQYF | TGTGCCAGCAGCCCCCCGGGACAGGGGGCGACCCAGTACTTC
. | TRBJ1-4 | TRBV30 | . | CAWSRDGPGPNEKLFF | TGTGCCTGGAGCAGGGACGGGCCTGGGCCTAATGAAAAACTGTTTTTT
TRBD1 | TRBJ2-2 | TRBV14 | once | CASSQVFGTGKTGELFF | TGTGCCAGCAGCCAAGTTTTCGGGACAGGGAAAACCGGGGAGCTGTTTTTT
TRBD2 | TRBJ2-3 | TRBV15 | . | CATSGTSVSGTDTQYF | TGTGCCACCAGCGGGACTAGCGTATCAGGCACAGATACGCAGTATTTT
. | TRBJ1-1 | TRBV27 | few | CASSPSWNTEAFF | TGTGCCAGCAGTCCATCGTGGAACACTGAAGCTTTCTTT
. | TRBJ1-2 | TRBV28 | . | CASSRNTNYGYTF | TGTGCCAGCAGCAGAAATACTAACTATGGCTACACCTTC
. | TRBJ1-1 | TRBV29-1 | . | CSVGNRNTEAFF | TGCAGCGTTGGTAATCGTAACACTGAAGCTTTCTTT
. | TRBJ2-1 | TRBV6-4 | many | CASSRELSYNEQFF | TGTGCCAGCTCCCGGGAGCTCTCCTACAATGAGCAGTTCTTC
TRBD1 | TRBJ2-7 | TRBV14 | many | CASSHLGQGGREQYF | TGTGCCAGCAGCCACCTAGGACAGGGAGGTCGAGAGCAGTACTTC
. | TRBJ1-1 | TRBV2 | . | CASSYGQMNTEAFF | TGTGCCAGCAGCTACGGACAGATGAACACTGAAGCTTTCTTT
TRBD2 | TRBJ2-3 | TRBV19 | . | CASNGAGTSRTDTQYF | TGTGCCAGTAACGGAGCCGGGACTAGCAGGACAGATACGCAGTATTTT
TRBD1 | TRBJ1-4 | TRBV19 | . | CASSRQGMYEKLFF | TGTGCCAGTAGCCGACAGGGGATGTACGAAAAACTGTTTTTT
. | TRBJ1-4 | TRBV5-1 | . | CASSLGSANEKLFF | TGCGCCAGCAGCTTGGGGTCGGCTAATGAAAAACTGTTTTTT
. | TRBJ2-7 | TRBV28 | few | CASSPPPLRVVLGPYEQYF | TGTGCCAGCAGTCCCCCCCCTTTACGTGTGGTGCTCGGACCCTACGAGCAGTACTTC
. | TRBJ1-5 | TRBV4-1 | . | CASSQDPGAYGNQPQHF | TGCGCCAGCAGCCAAGATCCGGGCGCGTATGGCAATCAGCCCCAGCATTTT
. | TRBJ1-5 | TRBV28 | once | CASSSPPYQPQHF | TGTGCCAGCAGTTCGCCCCCTTACCAGCCCCAGCATTTT
TRBD1 | TRBJ2-1 | TRBV25-1 | . | CASSRPRTDRGEVFEQFF | TGTGCCAGCAGTAGACCGCGAACCGACAGGGGAGAAGTTTTTGAGCAGTTCTTC
. | TRBJ1-2 | TRBV19 | once | CASNERWGNYGYTF | TGTGCCAGCAACGAAAGGTGGGGGAACTATGGCTACACCTTC
TRBD2 | TRBJ2-7 | TRBV6-6 | once | CASSYSRTGGRYEQYF | TGTGCCAGCAGTTACTCGAGGACTGGCGGGAGATACGAGCAGTACTTC
. | TRBJ2-2 | TRBV6-1 | . | CASSAQSTGELFF | TGTGCCAGCAGTGCACAGTCCACCGGGGAGCTGTTTTTT
TRBD1 | TRBJ2-1 | TRBV5-4 | . | CASSLRQQGSTVTEQFF | TGTGCCAGCAGCCTGCGCCAACAGGGGAGTACAGTGACTGAGCAGTTCTTC
. | TRBJ2-7 | TRBV5-5 | many | CASGLATDPSYEQYF | TGTGCCAGCGGATTGGCGACGGATCCCTCCTACGAGCAGTACTTC
. | TRBJ2-5 | TRBV6-4 | . | CASSGVGGGTPQETQYF | TGTGCCAGCAGTGGGGTGGGAGGCGGGACCCCGCAAGAGACCCAGTACTTC